This T cell receptor beta chain is drawn from a study of T-cell reconstitution after alpha-beta-depleted transplantation in children. Study observations and caveats: T cells produced anew were the main source of T-cell counts and diversity one year after transplant. Approximately two months post-transplant, alpha-beta T cells reportedly originated from several hundred expanded graft clones. Several patients had high TCRbeta diversity at day 60; it came from surviving recipient T cells and thymic progenitors.

This clonotype was recorded at least ten times. Its target is unknown. The TCRbeta library was prepared with unique molecular identifiers. TCRdb re-called the PCR reads through MiXCR, storing one row per CDR3 protein. Of more than 200,000 distinct CDR3 sequences listed, 20% to 30% were seen once; the top ten hold 2.6%. V shed 2 bases and J shed 2 bases, with 19 bases lying between them. CDR3 length equals 17 residues. V usage is TRBV12-3 or TRBV12-4 and J usage is TRBJ2-7, with D perhaps TRBD2 (6 bases). The receptor comes from a girl aged 2-10 years with Fanconi anemia, due to receive a stem cell transplant. The sequenced sample was PBMCs, obtained before TCRalphabeta/CD19-depleted stem cell transplant. This CDR3 reads CASSLMPPGLSTYEQYF. CDR3 in DNA: TGTGCCAGCAGTTTAATGCCCCCGGGACTTTCGACCTACGAGCAGTACTTC.